Here is one T cell receptor beta chain with its context. The antigen is undetermined. This CDR3 is built from 16 residues. V lost 2 bases and J lost 3; bases outside the gene matches: 8. The germline V gene encodes CDR1 SGHRS and CDR2 YFSETQ. The sample is drawn from a study of identical twins. Study-wide results and limits: With abundant cord blood beta clonotypes, insertions were fewer; memory repertoires showed no such pattern. Conclusions leaned on cross-sectional statistical analysis and did not track the same donors over time. Modelling approaches yielded underestimates of out-of-frame TCR alpha sharing between monozygotic twins.

TCRdb recomputed calls from the 5' RACE reads with MiXCR, one row per CDR3 protein. The data show 300,000 to 350,000 distinct CDR3 sequences, 9% to 15% seen once. This sample also appeared in a second study, on yellow fever vaccine responses in identical twins. That paper adds: Twin vaccine T cell responses reportedly seemed partly convergent, partly personalized.

Sequencing was done on a sample of CD8+ T cells sorted from blood. The receptor was isolated from a woman under 30 in good health. J is TRBJ1-1 and V is TRBV5-1; TRBD1 aligns across 9 bases. The DNA of the CDR3 is TGCGCCAGCAGCTTAGACAGGGGGGATTTTTACACTGAAGCTTTCTTT. Encoded protein: CASSLDRGDFYTEAFF.